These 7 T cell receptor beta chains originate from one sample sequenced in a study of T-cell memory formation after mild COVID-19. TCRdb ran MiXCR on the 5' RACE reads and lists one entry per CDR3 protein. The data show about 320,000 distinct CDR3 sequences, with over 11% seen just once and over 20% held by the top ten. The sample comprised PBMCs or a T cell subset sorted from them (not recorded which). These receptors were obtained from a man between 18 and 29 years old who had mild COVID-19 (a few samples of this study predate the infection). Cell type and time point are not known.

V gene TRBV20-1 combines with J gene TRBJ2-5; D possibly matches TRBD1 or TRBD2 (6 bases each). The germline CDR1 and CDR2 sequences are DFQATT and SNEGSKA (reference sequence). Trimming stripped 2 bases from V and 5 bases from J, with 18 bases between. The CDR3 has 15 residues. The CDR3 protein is CSARSVGGDIETQYF. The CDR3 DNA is TGCAGTGCTAGAAGCGTTGGCGGGGACATCGAGACCCAGTACTTC.

CDR3 sequence: CASRPIWDRANEKLFF. The CDR3 nucleotides are TGTGCCAGCAGACCCATCTGGGACAGGGCTAATGAAAAACTGTTTTTT. V and J are TRBV7-9 and TRBJ1-4, with TRBD1 identical over 9 bases. The CDR3 consists of 16 residues. Trimming took 6 bases from V and 3 from J; bases not matched to a gene: 8. Per the germline V gene, CDR1 is SEHNR and CDR2 is FQNEAQ (reference sequence).

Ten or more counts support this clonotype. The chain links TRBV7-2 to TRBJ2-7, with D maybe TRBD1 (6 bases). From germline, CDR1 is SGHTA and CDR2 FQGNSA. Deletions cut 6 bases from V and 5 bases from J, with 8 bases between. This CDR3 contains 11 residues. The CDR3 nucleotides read TGTGCCAGCAGTTCAGGGGACGAGCAGTACTTC. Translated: CASSSGDEQYF.

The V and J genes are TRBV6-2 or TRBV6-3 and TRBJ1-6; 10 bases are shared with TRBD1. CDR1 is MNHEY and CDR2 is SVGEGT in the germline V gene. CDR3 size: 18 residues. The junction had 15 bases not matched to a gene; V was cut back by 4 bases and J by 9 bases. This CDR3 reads CASSSPRDRGSWSSPLHF. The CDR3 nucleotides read TGTGCCAGCAGTTCGCCGCGGGACAGGGGATCATGGAGTTCACCCCTCCACTTT.

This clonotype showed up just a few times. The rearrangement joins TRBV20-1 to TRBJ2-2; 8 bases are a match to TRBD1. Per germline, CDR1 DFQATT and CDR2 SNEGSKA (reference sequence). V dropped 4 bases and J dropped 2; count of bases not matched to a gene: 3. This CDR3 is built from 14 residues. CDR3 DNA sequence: TGCAGTGCTATTGGGACAGGCAACACCGGGGAGCTGTTTTTT. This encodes CSAIGTGNTGELFF.

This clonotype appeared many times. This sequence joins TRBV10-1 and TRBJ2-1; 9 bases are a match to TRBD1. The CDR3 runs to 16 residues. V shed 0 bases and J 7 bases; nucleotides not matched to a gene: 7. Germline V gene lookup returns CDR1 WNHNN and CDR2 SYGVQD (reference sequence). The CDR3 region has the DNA TGCGCCAGCAGTGAGTCTGGGACAGGGAAGCCTAATGAGCAGTTCTTC. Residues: CASSESGTGKPNEQFF.

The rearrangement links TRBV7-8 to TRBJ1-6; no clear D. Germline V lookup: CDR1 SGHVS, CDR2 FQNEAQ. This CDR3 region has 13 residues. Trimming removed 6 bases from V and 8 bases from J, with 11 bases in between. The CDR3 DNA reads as TGTGCCAGCAGGGGAAATCTGGATTCACCCCTCCACTTT. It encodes CASRGNLDSPLHF.